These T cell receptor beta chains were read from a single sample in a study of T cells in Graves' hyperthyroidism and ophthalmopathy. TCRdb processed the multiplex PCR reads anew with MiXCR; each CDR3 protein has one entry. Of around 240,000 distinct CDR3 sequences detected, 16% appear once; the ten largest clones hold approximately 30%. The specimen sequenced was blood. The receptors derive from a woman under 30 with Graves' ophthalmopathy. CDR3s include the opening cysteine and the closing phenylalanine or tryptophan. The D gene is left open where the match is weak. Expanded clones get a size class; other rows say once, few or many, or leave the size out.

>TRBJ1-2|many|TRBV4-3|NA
CASSQEAGQGQDGYTF
TGCGCCAGCAGCCAAGAGGCAGGACAAGGGCAGGATGGCTACACCTTC
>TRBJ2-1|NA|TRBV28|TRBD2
CASTSGGIVGEQFF
TGTGCCAGCACTTCGGGGGGGATCGTCGGGGAGCAGTTCTTC
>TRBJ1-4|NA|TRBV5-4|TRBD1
CASSLDGTGDSTNEKLFF
TGTGCCAGCAGCTTGGACGGGACAGGGGACTCAACTAATGAAAAACTGTTTTTT
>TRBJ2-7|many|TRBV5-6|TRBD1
CASSLLPGRGYNEQYF
TGTGCCAGCAGCTTACTTCCCGGCAGGGGGTACAACGAGCAGTACTTC
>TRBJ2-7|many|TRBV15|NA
CATSSSEGPLGEQYF
TGTGCCACCAGCAGCTCGGAGGGCCCACTGGGGGAGCAGTACTTC
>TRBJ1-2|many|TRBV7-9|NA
CASSLGGRTDDTNYGYTF
TGTGCCAGCAGCTTAGGAGGGAGGACCGACGATACTAACTATGGCTACACCTTC
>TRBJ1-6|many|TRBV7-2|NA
CASSLGVSDSPLHF
TGTGCCAGCAGCTTAGGGGTCAGCGACTCACCCCTCCACTTT
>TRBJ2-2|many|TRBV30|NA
CAWSRGTGELFF
TGTGCCTGGAGTAGGGGAACCGGGGAGCTGTTTTTT
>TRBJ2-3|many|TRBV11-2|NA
CASSHGEWGTDTQYF
TGTGCCAGCAGCCACGGGGAGTGGGGCACAGATACGCAGTATTTT
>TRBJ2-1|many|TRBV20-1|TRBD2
CSARRSGRANEQFF
TGCAGTGCTAGACGTAGCGGGAGGGCCAATGAGCAGTTCTTC
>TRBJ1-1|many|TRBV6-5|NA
CASSYFGEAFF
TGTGCCAGCAGTTACTTCGGTGAAGCTTTCTTT
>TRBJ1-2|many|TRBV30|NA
CAWSVHTNYGYTF
TGTGCCTGGAGTGTACATACCAACTATGGCTACACCTTC
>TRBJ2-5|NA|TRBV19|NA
CASSIGGPETQYF
TGTGCCAGTAGTATAGGCGGGCCGGAGACCCAGTACTTC
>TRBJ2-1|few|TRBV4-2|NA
CASSQAETGDYNEQFF
TGTGCCAGCAGCCAAGCGGAGACGGGGGATTACAATGAGCAGTTCTTC
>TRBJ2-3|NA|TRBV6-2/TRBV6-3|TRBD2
CASSYSSGRVEDTQYF
TGTGCCAGCAGTTACTCCAGCGGGAGGGTCGAAGATACGCAGTATTTT
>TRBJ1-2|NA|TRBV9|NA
CASSAGQSGASNYGYTF
TGTGCCAGCAGCGCCGGACAGTCGGGGGCCAGCAACTATGGCTACACCTTC
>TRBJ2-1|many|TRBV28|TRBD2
CASSLREEQFF
TGTGCCAGCAGTTTGCGGGAGGAGCAGTTCTTC
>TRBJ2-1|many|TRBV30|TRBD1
CAFGTGVNEQFF
TGTGCCTTTGGGACAGGGGTCAATGAGCAGTTCTTC
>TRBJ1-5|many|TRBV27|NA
CASADSLYSNQPQHF
TGTGCCAGCGCGGACAGTCTATATAGCAATCAGCCCCAGCATTTT
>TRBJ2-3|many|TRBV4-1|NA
CASSHEDTQYF
TGCGCCAGCAGCCACGAAGATACGCAGTATTTT
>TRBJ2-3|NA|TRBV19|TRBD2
CASSKLAGGPTDTQYF
TGTGCCAGTAGTAAACTAGCGGGGGGCCCCACAGATACGCAGTATTTT
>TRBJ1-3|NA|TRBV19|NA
CASSDRTGNTIYF
TGTGCCAGTAGCGACAGGACTGGAAACACCATATATTTT
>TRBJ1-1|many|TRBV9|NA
CASSVSGDTEAFF
TGTGCCAGCAGCGTAAGCGGGGACACTGAAGCTTTCTTT
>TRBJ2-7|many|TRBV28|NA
CAIFNPGQGYEQYF
TGTGCCATATTCAACCCCGGACAAGGCTACGAGCAGTACTTC
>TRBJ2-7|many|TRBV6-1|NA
CASSSGSTGESYEQYF
TGTGCCAGCAGCTCTGGGTCTACCGGGGAATCCTACGAGCAGTACTTC
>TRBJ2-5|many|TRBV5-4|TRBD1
CASSGTGGETQYF
TGTGCCAGCAGTGGGACAGGGGGAGAGACCCAGTACTTC
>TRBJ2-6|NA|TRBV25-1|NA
CASSPMGRGDFSGANVLTF
TGTGCCAGCAGCCCGATGGGCAGGGGAGATTTTTCTGGGGCCAACGTCCTGACTTTC